This T cell receptor beta chain originates from a study of blood T cell repertoires in COVID-19. Study as a whole: The samples span acute and convalescent COVID-19 from the United States, Italy and Spain. T cells, B-cell-depleted T cells, or PBMCs provided the cDNA or gDNA that served as material.

In the study's own analysis: Counts of nucleated cells, estimated from reference gene primer amplification, were obtained. Profiling relied on immunoSEQ multiplex PCR, and the TCRdb table lists in-frame clones only, not all of them. Clone size and the V and J calls come from that table; the DNA yielded D and trimming. The data show 140,000 to 150,000 clones, with 80% to 90% seen just once and approximately 2.8% held by the top ten. Losses at the gene ends were 5 bases for V and 4 bases for J; bases not matched to a gene: 5. Germline V gene lookup returns CDR1 SEHNR and CDR2 FQNEAQ (reference sequence). The CDR3 loop spans 14 amino acids.

This sequence joins TRBV7-9 and TRBJ1-5, with 7 bases lining up with TRBD1. The TCR originated in a woman in her fifties or sixties with active COVID-19. Sequenced material: peripheral blood. This chain's CDR3 is CASSAGTDNQPQHF. The CDR3 nucleotides read TGTGCCAGCAGCGCAGGGACAGATAATCAGCCCCAGCATTTT.